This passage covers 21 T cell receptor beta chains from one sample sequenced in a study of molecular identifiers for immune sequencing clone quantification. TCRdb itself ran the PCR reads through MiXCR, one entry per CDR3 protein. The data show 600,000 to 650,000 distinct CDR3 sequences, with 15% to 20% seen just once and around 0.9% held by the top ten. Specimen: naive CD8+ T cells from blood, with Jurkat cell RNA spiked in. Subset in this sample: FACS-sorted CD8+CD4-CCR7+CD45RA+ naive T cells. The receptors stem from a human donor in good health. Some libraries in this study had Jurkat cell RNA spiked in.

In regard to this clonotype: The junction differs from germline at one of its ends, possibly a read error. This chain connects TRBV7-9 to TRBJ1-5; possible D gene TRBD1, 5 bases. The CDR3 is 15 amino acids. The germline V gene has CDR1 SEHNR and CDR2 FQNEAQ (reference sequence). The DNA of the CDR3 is TGTGCCAGCAGCTTAGGGGGCCAGGGCAATCGGCCCCAGCATTTT. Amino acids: CASSLGGQGNRPQHF.

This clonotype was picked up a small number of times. The CDR3 is CASSQEGQGAEQYF. The DNA for the CDR3 is TGCGCCAGCAGCCAAGAGGGACAGGGGGCAGAGCAGTACTTC. The genes are TRBV4-3 and TRBJ2-7; 12 bases agree with TRBD1. Germline assignment: CDR1 LGHNA and CDR2 YSLEER. The CDR3 contains 14 residues. V shed 0 bases, J shed 7 bases, and the junction held 1 base outside the gene matches.

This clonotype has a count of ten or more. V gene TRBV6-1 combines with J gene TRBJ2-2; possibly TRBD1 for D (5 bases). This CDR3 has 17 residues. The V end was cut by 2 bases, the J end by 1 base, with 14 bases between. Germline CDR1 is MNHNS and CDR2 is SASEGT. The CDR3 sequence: CASSEWGYLKNTGELFF. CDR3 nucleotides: TGTGCCAGCAGTGAATGGGGCTACTTAAAGAACACCGGGGAGCTGTTTTTT.

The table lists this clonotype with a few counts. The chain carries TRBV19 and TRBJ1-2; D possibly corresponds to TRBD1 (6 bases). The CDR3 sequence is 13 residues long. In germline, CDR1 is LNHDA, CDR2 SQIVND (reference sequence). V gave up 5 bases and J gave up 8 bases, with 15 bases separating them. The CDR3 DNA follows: TGTGCCAGTAGTGCTCCGACAGGCTACGGCTACACCTTC. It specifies CASSAPTGYGYTF.

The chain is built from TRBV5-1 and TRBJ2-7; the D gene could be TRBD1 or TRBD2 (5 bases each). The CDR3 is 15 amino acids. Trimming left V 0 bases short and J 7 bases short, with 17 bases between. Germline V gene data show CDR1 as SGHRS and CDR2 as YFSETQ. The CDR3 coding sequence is TGCGCCAGCAGCTTGGGTGCTCAGGGAGTTAGAGAGCAGTACTTC. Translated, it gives CASSLGAQGVREQYF.

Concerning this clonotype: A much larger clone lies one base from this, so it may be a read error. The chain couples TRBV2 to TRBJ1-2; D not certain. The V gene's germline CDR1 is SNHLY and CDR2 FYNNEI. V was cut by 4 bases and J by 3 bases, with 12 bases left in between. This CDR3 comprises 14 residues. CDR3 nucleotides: TGTGCCAGCAGTGTCACCGAGAGCGACTATGGCTACACCTTC. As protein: CASSVTESDYGYTF.

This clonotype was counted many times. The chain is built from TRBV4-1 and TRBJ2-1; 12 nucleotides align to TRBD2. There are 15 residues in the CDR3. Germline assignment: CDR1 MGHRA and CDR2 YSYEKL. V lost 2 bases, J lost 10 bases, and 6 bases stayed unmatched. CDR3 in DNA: TGCGCCAGCAGCCAACTAGCGGGGGGGCTCCGGGAGCAGTTCTTC. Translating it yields CASSQLAGGLREQFF.

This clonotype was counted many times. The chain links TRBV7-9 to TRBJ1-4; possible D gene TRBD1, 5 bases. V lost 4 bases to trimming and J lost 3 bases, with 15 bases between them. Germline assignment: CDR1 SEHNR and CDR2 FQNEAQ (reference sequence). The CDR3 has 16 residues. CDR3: CASSSNPGSANEKLFF. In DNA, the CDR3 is TGTGCCAGCAGCTCAAATCCAGGGTCGGCTAATGAAAAACTGTTTTTT.

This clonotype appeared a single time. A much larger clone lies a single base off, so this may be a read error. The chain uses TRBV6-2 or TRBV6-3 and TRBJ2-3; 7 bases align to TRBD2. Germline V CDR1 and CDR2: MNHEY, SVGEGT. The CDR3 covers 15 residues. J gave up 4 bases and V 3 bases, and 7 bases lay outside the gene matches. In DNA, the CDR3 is TGTGCCAGCAGTTATGGCGGGGGTGAGGCAGATACGCAGTATTTT. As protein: CASSYGGGEADTQYF.

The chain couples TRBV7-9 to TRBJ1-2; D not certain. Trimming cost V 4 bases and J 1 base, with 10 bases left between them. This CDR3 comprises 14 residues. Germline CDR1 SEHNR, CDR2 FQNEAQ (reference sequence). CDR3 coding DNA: TGTGCCAGCAGCTGGCCCGGGAATAACTATGGCTACACCTTC. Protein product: CASSWPGNNYGYTF.

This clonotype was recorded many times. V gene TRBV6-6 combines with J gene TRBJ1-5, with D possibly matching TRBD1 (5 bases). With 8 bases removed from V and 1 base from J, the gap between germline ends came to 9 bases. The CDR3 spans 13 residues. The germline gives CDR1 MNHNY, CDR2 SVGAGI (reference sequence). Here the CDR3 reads CASGGISNQPQHF. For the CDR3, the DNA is TGTGCCAGCGGGGGTATCAGCAATCAGCCCCAGCATTTT.

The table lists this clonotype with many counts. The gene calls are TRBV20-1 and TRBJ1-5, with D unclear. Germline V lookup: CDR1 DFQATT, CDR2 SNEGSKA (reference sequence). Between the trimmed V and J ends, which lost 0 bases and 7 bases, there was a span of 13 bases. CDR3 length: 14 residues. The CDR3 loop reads CSARDPGWRQPQHF. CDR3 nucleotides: TGCAGTGCTAGAGATCCGGGATGGAGGCAGCCCCAGCATTTT.

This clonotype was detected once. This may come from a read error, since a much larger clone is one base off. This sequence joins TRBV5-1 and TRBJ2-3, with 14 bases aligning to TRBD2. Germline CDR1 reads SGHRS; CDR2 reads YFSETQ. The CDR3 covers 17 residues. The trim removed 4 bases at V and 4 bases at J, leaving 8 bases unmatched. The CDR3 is CASSETSGRALPDTQYF. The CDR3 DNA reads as TGCGCCAGCAGCGAGACTAGCGGGAGGGCCCTCCCAGATACGCAGTATTTT. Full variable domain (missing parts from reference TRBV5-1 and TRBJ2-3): KAGVTQTPRYLIKTRGQQVTLSCSPISGHRSVSWYQQTPGQGLQFLFEYFSETQRNKGNFPGRFSGRQFSNSRSEMNVSTLELGDSALYLCASSETSGRALPDTQYFGPGTRLTVL.

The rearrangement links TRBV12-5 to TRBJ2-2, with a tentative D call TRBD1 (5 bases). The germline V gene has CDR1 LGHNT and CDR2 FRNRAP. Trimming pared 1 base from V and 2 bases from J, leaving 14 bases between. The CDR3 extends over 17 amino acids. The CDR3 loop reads CASGLGPRTLNTGELFF. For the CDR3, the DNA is TGTGCTAGTGGTTTGGGCCCCAGGACACTTAACACCGGGGAGCTGTTTTTT.

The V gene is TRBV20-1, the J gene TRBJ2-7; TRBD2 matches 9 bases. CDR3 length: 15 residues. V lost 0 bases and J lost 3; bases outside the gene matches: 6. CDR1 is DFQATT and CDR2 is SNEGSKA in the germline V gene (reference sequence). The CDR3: CSAREGTSPVYEQYF. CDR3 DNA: TGCAGTGCTAGAGAGGGGACTAGCCCTGTCTACGAGCAGTACTTC.

The CDR3: CASSPFEAGHSYEQYF. The DNA of the CDR3 is TGTGCCAGCAGCCCCTTCGAGGCAGGCCACTCCTACGAGCAGTACTTC. The chain links TRBV6-2 or TRBV6-3 to TRBJ2-7; no definite D call. CDR1 is MNHEY and CDR2 is SVGEGT in the germline V gene. Trimming removed 6 bases from V and 0 bases from J, with 18 bases in between. The CDR3 has 16 amino acids.

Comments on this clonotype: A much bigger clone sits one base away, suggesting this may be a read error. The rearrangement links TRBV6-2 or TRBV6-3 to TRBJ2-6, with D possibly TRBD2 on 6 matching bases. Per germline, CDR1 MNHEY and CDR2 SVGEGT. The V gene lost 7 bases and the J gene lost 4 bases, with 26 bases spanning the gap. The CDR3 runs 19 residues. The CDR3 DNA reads TGTGCCAGCAAGGTTGCGTTTGGGACTCATGCTGGGGGGGCCAACGTCCTGACTTTC. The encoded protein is CASKVAFGTHAGGANVLTF.

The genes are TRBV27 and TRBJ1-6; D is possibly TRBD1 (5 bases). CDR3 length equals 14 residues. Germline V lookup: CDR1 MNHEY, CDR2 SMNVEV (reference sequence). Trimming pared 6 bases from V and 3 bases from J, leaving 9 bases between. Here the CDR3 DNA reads TGTGCCAGCAGCACAGGTTTCTATAATTCACCCCTCCACTTT. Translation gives CASSTGFYNSPLHF.

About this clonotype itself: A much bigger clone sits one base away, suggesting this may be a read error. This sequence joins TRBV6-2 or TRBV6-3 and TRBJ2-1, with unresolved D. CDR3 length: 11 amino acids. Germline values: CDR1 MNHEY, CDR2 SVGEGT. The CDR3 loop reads CACSGNNEQFF. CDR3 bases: TGTGCCTGCAGTGGTAACAATGAGCAGTTCTTC.

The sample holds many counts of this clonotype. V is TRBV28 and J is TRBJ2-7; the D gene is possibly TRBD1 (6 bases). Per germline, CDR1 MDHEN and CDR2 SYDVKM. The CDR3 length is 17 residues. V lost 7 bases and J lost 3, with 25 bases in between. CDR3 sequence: CASTSLLGGPADYEQYF. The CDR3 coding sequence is TGTGCCAGCACCTCACTCCTAGGGGGACCCGCCGACTACGAGCAGTACTTC. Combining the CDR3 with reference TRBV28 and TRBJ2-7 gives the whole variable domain DVKVTQSSRYLVKRTGEKVFLECVQDMDHENMFWYRQDPGLGLRLIYFSYDVKMKEKGDIPEGYSVSREKKERFSLILESASTNQTSMYLCASTSLLGGPADYEQYFGPGTRLTVT.

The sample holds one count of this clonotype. The CDR3 spells CASSSYSGGPNTGELFF. CDR3 coding DNA: TGTGCCAGCAGCTCTTATAGCGGGGGCCCGAACACCGGGGAGCTGTTTTTT. This chain connects TRBV7-8 to TRBJ2-2; 9 bases match TRBD2. The CDR3 runs to 17 residues. The ends lost 4 bases at V and 0 bases at J; junction bases unmatched: 6. Per the germline V gene, CDR1 is SGHVS and CDR2 is FQNEAQ.